The clone carrying this TCR beta chain was seen ten or more times. The record originates from a study of control samples from healthy donors and cancer patients. V lost 5 bases, J lost 5 bases, and 10 bases lay in between. CDR1 and CDR2 (germline): MNHEY, SVGAGI. This CDR3 is built from 13 residues. Some clones are missing from TCRdb's copy, which holds only in-frame ones; the method was immunoSEQ multiplex PCR. The data hold about 130,000 clones, with about 90% observed a single time. Sequencing was performed on blood. The receptor's source is a man aged 18 to 35 in good health. V is TRBV6-5 and J is TRBJ2-1; tentative D call: TRBD1 (6 bases). The CDR3 nucleotides read TGTGCCAGCAGTACAGGGTCCCACAATGAGCAGTTCTTC. Protein sequence: CASSTGSHNEQFF.